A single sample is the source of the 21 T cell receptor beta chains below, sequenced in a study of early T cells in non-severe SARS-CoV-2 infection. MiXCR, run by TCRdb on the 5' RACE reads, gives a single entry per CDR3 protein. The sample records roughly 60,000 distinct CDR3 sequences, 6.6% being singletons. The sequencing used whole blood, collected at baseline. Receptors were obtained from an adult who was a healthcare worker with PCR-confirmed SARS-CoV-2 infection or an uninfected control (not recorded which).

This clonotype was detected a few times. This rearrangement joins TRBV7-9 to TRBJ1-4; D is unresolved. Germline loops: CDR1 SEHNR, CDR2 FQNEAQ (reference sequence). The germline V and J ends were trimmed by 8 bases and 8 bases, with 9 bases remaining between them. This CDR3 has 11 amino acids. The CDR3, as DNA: TGTGCCAGCCAACCCCGGGAAAAACTGTTTTTT. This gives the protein CASQPREKLFF.

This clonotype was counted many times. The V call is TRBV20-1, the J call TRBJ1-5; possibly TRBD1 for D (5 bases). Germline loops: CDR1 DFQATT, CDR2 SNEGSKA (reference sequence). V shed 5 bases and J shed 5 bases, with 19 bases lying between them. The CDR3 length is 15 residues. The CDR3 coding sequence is TGCAGTGCTGACAGCAGACTGACGAGGGATCAGCCCCAGCATTTT. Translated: CSADSRLTRDQPQHF.

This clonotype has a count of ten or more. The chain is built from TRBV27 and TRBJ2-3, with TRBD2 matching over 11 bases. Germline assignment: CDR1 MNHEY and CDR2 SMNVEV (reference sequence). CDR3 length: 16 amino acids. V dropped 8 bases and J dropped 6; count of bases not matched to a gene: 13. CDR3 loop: CASARLAGGPLDTQYF. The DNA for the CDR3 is TGTGCCAGCGCCAGATTAGCGGGGGGGCCTTTGGATACGCAGTATTTT.

The CDR3 loop is CASSLAQTSGGNNEQFF. Written as DNA, the CDR3 is TGCGCCAGCAGCTTGGCCCAGACTAGCGGGGGTAACAATGAGCAGTTCTTC. The chain joins TRBV5-1 to TRBJ2-1; 12 bases map to TRBD2. Unmatched junction bases numbered 6, after V lost 0 bases and J lost 5 bases. CDR3 length: 17 residues. Germline V CDR1 and CDR2: SGHRS, YFSETQ.

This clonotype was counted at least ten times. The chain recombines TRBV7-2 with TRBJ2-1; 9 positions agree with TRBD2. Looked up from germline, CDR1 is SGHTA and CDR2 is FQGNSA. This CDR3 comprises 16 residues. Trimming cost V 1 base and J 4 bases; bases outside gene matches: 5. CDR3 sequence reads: CASSLGGSGGYNEQFF. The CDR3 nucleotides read TGTGCCAGCAGCTTAGGAGGTAGCGGGGGATACAATGAGCAGTTCTTC.

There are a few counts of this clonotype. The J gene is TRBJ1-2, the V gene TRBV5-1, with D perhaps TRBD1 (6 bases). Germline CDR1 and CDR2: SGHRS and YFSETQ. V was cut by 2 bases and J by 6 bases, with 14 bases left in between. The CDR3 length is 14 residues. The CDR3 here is CASSLQGSGDGYTF. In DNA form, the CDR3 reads TGCGCCAGCAGCTTACAGGGATCAGGCGATGGCTACACCTTC. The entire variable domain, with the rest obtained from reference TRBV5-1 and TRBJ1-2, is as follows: KAGVTQTPRYLIKTRGQQVTLSCSPISGHRSVSWYQQTPGQGLQFLFEYFSETQRNKGNFPGRFSGRQFSNSRSEMNVSTLELGDSALYLCASSLQGSGDGYTFGSGTRLTVV.

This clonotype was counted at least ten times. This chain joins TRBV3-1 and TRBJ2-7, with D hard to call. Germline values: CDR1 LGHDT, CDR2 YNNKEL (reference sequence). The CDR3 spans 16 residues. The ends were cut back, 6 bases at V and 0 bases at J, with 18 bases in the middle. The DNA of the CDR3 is TGTGCCAGCAGAAGTTCTCTTCTATCAAGCTCCTACGAGCAGTACTTC. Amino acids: CASRSSLLSSSYEQYF.

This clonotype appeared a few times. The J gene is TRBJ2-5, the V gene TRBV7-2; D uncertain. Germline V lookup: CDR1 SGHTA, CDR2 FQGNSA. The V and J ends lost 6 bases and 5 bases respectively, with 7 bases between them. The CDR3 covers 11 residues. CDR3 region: CASRSGETQYF. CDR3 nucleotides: TGTGCCAGCAGATCCGGGGAGACCCAGTACTTC.

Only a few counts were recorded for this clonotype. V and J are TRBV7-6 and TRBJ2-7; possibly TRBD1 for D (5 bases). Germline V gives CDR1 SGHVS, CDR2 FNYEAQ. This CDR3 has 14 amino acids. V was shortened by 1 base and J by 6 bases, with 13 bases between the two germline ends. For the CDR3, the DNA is TGTGCCAGCAGCTTAGGGGGCTCCCCTCTCGAGCAGTACTTC. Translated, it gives CASSLGGSPLEQYF.

The CDR3 region has the DNA TGCGCCAGCAACCCGCCCCCTCGGGATGGCTACACCTTC. Translation: CASNPPPRDGYTF. The chain combines TRBV10-1 with TRBJ1-2; D ambiguous. Germline V gives CDR1 WNHNN, CDR2 SYGVQD (reference sequence). V lost 7 bases to trimming and J lost 6 bases, with 15 bases between them. CDR3 size: 13 residues.

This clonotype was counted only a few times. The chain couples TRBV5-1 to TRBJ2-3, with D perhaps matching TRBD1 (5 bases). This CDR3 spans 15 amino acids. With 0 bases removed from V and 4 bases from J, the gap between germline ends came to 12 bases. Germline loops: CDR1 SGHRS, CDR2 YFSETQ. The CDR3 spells CASSLGPRVSDTQYF. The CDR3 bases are TGCGCCAGCAGCTTGGGACCCAGGGTATCAGATACGCAGTATTTT.

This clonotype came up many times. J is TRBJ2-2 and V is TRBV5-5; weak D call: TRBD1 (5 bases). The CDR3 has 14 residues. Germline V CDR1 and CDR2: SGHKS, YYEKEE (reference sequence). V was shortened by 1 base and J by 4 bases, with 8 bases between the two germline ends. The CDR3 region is CASSLYRSTGELFF. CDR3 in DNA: TGTGCCAGCAGCTTGTACAGGTCCACCGGGGAGCTGTTTTTT.

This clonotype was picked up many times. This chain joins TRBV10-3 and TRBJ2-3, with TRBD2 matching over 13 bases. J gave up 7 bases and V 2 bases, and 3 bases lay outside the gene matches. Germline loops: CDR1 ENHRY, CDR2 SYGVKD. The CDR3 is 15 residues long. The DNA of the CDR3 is TGTGCCATCAGTGAGGGACTAGCGGGGGCACATACGCAGTATTTT. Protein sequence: CAISEGLAGAHTQYF.

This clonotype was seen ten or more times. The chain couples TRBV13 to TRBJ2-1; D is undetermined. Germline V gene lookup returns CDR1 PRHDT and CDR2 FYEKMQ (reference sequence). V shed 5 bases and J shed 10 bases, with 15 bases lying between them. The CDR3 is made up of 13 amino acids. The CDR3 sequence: CASSPQVSPEQFF. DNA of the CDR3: TGTGCCAGCAGCCCCCAGGTGTCTCCCGAGCAGTTCTTC.

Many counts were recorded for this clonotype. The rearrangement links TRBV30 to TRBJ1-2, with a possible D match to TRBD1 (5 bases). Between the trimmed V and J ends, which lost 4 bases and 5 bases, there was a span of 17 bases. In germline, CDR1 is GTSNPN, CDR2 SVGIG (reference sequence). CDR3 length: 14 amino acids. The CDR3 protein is CAWTRGGVWYGYTF. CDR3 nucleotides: TGTGCCTGGACTCGGGGCGGTGTGTGGTATGGCTACACCTTC.

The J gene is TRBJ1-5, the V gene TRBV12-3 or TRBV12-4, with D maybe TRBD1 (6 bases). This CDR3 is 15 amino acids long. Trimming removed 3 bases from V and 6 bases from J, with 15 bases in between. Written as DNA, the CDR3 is TGTGCCAGCAGTTTCGGGGGCCGAGGTTTTCAGCCCCAGCATTTT. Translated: CASSFGGRGFQPQHF.

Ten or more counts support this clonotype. DNA of the CDR3: TGTGCCAGCAGCTTAGATCTGGACTTCTCTGGGGCCAACGTCCTGACTTTC. It encodes CASSLDLDFSGANVLTF. The J gene is TRBJ2-6, the V gene TRBV11-2; D possibly corresponds to TRBD2 (5 bases). There are 17 residues in the CDR3. V was clipped by 0 bases and J by 0 bases, with 9 bases between them. Germline V CDR1 and CDR2: SGHAT, FQNNGV.

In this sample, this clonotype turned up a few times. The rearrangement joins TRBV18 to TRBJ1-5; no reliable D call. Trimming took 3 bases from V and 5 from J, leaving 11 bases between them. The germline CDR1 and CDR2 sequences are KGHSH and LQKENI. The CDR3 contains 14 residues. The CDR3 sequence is CASSPGLLDQPQHF. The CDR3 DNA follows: TGTGCCAGCTCACCCGGGCTGTTGGATCAGCCCCAGCATTTT.

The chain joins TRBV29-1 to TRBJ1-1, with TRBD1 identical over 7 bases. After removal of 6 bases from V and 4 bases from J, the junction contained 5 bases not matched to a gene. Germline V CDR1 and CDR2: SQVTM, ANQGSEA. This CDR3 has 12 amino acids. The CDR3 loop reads CSVAGGVTEAFF. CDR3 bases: TGCAGCGTGGCAGGGGGGGTCACTGAAGCTTTCTTT.

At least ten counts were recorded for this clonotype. This CDR3 reads CASSQDSSYEQYF. The CDR3 DNA reads as TGCGCCAGCAGCCAGGACAGCTCCTACGAGCAGTACTTC. The genes are TRBV4-3 and TRBJ2-7; a possible D gene is TRBD1 (6 bases). V gave up 3 bases and J gave up 0 bases, with 6 bases separating them. CDR3 size: 13 residues. Per germline, CDR1 LGHNA and CDR2 YSLEER.

The CDR3 protein is CSVEEGRSEKLFF. The CDR3 DNA reads as TGCAGCGTTGAAGAGGGGCGTAGTGAAAAACTGTTTTTT. V gene TRBV29-1 combines with J gene TRBJ1-4; D might be TRBD1 (5 bases). Germline V CDR1 and CDR2: SQVTM, ANQGSEA. The CDR3 loop spans 13 amino acids. V was shortened by 0 bases and J by 7 bases, with 9 bases between the two germline ends.